This T cell receptor (beta chain) comes out of a study of T cells in localized non-small cell lung cancer. Germline assignment: CDR1 LNHDA and CDR2 SQIVND (reference sequence). The CDR3 length is 15 residues. The V gene end was trimmed by 5 bases and the J gene end by 0 bases; junction bases not matched to a gene: 6. Data came from immunoSEQ multiplex PCR; TCRdb stores just in-frame clones and leaves some out. The sample shows approximately 76,000 clones, 80% of them seen only once. The specimen was peripheral blood, collected before any cancer treatment. This TCR came from a female donor older than 55 with stage I lung adenocarcinoma. The V and J genes are TRBV19 and TRBJ1-2, with TRBD1 identical over 7 bases. The CDR3 spells CASSSGTATNYGYTF. The CDR3 DNA follows: TGTGCCAGTAGTTCAGGGACAGCGACTAACTATGGCTACACCTTC.